This TCR beta chain was documented in a study of T-cell memory formation after mild COVID-19. For the study at large: Clusters were largely donor specific.

After 5'RACE with constant-segment primers, TCR alpha and TCR beta cDNA libraries carrying sample barcodes and UMIs were obtained. TCRdb redid the calling of the 5' RACE reads with MiXCR, one entry per CDR3 protein. The sample contains approximately 350,000 distinct CDR3 sequences, over 25% of which appear only once. Findings and limits, study-wide: Pre-infection memory carried some responding clones, suggesting that cross-reactive memory joined. There was no confirmation that second-wave clones peaking on day 37 were SARS-CoV-2 specific.

This clonotype was recorded many times. The antigen is not known. This CDR3 is 14 amino acids long. The germline V gene has CDR1 LNHDA and CDR2 SQIVND (reference sequence). Trimming took 5 bases from V and 5 from J, leaving 15 bases between them. The J gene is TRBJ1-1, the V gene TRBV19, with D perhaps matching TRBD1 (5 bases). The sequencing input was PBMCs or a T cell subset sorted from them (not recorded which). The source of this sequence is an adult woman who had mild COVID-19 (a few samples of this study predate the infection). Cell type and time point are not known. The CDR3 reads CASSPWLGGTEAFF. The CDR3 region has the DNA TGTGCCAGTAGTCCATGGCTGGGGGGGACTGAAGCTTTCTTT.